This TCR beta chain was identified during a study of blood T cell repertoires in COVID-19. Sequencing was performed with immunoSEQ multiplex PCR; in TCRdb, only in-frame clones are kept and a portion is missing. The data contain 350,000 or so clones, around 90% of them singletons. This CDR3 is built from 16 residues. Germline V lookup: CDR1 MNHEY, CDR2 SVGEGT. The V and J ends lost 6 bases and 3 bases, in that order; junction bases with no gene match: 9. Living in 24 US areas, the participants were between roughly 18 and 89 years of age. Recovered Cohort 3 donors showed two negative PCRs, clearance, or symptom resolution.

Sequencing used PBMCs or T cells enriched from blood (not recorded which). The sequence was obtained from a woman in her twenties or thirties who had recovered from COVID-19. V gene TRBV6-2 or TRBV6-3 combines with J gene TRBJ1-2; 11 nucleotides match TRBD1. CDR3: CASSKTPGQGDYGYTF. The CDR3 DNA is TGTGCCAGCAGCAAGACCCCGGGACAGGGGGACTATGGCTACACCTTC.